Below, one T cell receptor beta chain is given with its context. The source of the sample is a study of blood T cell repertoires in COVID-19. Study as a whole: Acute-phase and convalescent COVID-19 samples originated in the United States, Italy and Spain.

In germline, CDR1 is SGHNT, CDR2 YENEEA. This CDR3 contains 17 residues. The V and J ends lost 5 bases and 0 bases, in that order; junction bases with no gene match: 5. Methods used by the authors: Amplification of reference gene primers provided the estimated nucleated cell counts. Only in-frame clones appear in the TCRdb table, and some are missing; sequencing was by immunoSEQ multiplex PCR. V and J calls and clone size are those listed in that table; D and trimming were worked out from the DNA. The table has around 170,000 clones, 84% seen once. Participants were aged about 18 to 100 years from around 26 US areas. The study counted Cohort 3 donors as recovered given two negative PCRs, clearance, or symptom resolution.

The chain is built from TRBV11-3 and TRBJ2-5; 14 bases align to TRBD2. The TCR originated in a man aged 50 to 59 who had recovered from COVID-19. The sequencing sample was made of PBMCs or T cells enriched from blood (not recorded which). The chain's CDR3 is CASSPGTSGGYQETQYF. CDR3 coding DNA: TGTGCCAGCAGCCCGGGGACTAGCGGGGGTTACCAAGAGACCCAGTACTTC.